A single T cell receptor (beta chain) is shown here with its context. This sample is drawn from a study of blood T cell repertoires in COVID-19. Study-wide background: Material from acute and convalescent COVID-19 was sourced from the United States, Italy and Spain. PBMCs, B-cell-depleted T cells, or T cells were the source of the cDNA or gDNA that made up the material.

The CDR3 has 14 residues. V lost 4 bases to trimming and J lost 4 bases, with 13 bases between them. The V gene's germline CDR1 is LNHDA and CDR2 SQIVND (reference sequence). Original processing methods: Amplifying reference gene primers gave estimates of nucleated cell counts. Libraries were prepared by immunoSEQ multiplex PCR; TCRdb keeps only in-frame clonotypes and omits some of them. The V and J calls and clone size are taken from that table; D and trimming were inferred from the DNA. The sample shows roughly 180,000 clones, 79% of them seen only once. The rearrangement joins TRBV19 to TRBJ2-5, with D possibly being TRBD1 (6 bases). Sequencing was performed on peripheral blood. The sequence came from a woman aged 55-75 years with COVID-19, enrolled during active disease. Here the CDR3 DNA reads TGTGCCAGTAGTACTTCGCCAGGGGTAGAGACCCAGTACTTC. It encodes CASSTSPGVETQYF.